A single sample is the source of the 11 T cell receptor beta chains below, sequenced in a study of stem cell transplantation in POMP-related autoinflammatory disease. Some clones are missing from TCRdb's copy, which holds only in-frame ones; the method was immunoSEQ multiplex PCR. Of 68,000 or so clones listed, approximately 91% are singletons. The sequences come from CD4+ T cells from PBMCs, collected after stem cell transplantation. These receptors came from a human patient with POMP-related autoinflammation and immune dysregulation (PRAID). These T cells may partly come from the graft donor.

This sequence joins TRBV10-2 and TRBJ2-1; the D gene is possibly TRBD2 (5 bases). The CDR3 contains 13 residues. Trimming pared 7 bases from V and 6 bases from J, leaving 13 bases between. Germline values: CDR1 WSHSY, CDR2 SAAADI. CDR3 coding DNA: TGCGCCAGCACCTTACTAGTAGGCAATGAGCAGTTCTTC. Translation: CASTLLVGNEQFF.

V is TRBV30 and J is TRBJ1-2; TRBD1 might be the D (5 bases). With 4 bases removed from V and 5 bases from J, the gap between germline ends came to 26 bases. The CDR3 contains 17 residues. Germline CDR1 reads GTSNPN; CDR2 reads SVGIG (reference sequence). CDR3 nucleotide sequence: TGTGCCTGGAAGGGTGATTTCAGGGCGGCCCTAGGGTATGGCTACACCTTC. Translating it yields CAWKGDFRAALGYGYTF. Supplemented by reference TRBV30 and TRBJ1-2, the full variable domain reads SQTIHQWPATLVQPVGSPLSLECTVEGTSNPNLYWYRQAAGRGLQLLFYSVGIGQISSEVPQNLSASRPQDRQFILSSKKLLLSDSGFYLCAWKGDFRAALGYGYTFGSGTRLTVV.

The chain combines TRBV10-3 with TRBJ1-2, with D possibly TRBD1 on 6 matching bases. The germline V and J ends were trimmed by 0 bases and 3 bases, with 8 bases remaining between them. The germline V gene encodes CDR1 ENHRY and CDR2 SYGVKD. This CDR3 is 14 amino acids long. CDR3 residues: CAISESRQDYGYTF. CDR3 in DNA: TGTGCCATCAGTGAGTCGAGACAGGACTATGGCTACACCTTC.

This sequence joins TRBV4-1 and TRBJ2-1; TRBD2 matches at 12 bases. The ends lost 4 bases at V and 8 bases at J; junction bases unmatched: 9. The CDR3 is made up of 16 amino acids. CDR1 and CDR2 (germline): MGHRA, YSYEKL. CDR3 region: CASSPASGGAFHEQFF. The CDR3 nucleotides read TGCGCCAGCAGCCCGGCTAGCGGGGGGGCCTTTCATGAGCAGTTCTTC.

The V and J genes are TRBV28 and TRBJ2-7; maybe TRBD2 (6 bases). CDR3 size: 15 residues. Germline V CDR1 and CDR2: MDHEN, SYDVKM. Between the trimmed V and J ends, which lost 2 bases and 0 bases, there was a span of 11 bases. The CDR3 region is CASSLPGVPSYEQYF. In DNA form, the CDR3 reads TGTGCCAGCAGTTTACCGGGGGTACCCTCCTACGAGCAGTACTTC.

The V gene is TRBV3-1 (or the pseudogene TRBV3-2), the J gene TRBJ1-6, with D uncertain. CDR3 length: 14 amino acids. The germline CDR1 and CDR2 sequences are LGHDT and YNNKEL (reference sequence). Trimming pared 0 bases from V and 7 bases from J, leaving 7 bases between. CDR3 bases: TGTGCCAGCAGCCAAGAAACGGAGAATTCACCCCTCCACTTT. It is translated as CASSQETENSPLHF.

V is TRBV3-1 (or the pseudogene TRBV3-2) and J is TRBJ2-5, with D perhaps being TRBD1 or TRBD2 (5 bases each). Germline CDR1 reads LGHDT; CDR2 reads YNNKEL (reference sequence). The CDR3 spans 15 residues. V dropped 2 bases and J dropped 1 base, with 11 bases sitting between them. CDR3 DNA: TGTGCCAGCAGCCAAAGGGGTGAGGGCCAAGAGACCCAGTACTTC. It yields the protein CASSQRGEGQETQYF.

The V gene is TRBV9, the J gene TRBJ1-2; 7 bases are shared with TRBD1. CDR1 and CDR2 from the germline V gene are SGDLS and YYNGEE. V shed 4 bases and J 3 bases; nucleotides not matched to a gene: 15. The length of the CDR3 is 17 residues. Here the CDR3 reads CASSLPLNRDRDYGYTF. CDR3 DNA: TGTGCCAGCAGCTTACCCTTAAACCGGGACAGAGACTATGGCTACACCTTC. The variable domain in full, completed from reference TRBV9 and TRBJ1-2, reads DSGVTQTPKHLITATGQRVTLRCSPRSGDLSVYWYQQSLDQGLQFLIQYYNGEERAKGNILERFSAQQFPDLHSELNLSSLELGDSALYFCASSLPLNRDRDYGYTFGSGTRLTVV.

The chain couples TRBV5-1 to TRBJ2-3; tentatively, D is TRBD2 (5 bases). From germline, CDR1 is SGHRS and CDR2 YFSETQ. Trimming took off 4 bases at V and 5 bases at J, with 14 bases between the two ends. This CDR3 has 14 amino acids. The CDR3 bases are TGCGCCAGCAGCCCTTTAGGGAGAATAGATACGCAGTATTTT. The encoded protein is CASSPLGRIDTQYF.

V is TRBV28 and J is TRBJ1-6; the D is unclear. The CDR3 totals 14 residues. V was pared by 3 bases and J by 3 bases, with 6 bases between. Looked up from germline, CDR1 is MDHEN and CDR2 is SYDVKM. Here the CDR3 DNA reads TGTGCCAGCAGTTTGCTGCTCTATAATTCACCCCTCCACTTT. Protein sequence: CASSLLLYNSPLHF. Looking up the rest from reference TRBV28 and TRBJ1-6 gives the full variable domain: DVKVTQSSRYLVKRTGEKVFLECVQDMDHENMFWYRQDPGLGLRLIYFSYDVKMKEKGDIPEGYSVSREKKERFSLILESASTNQTSMYLCASSLLLYNSPLHFGNGTRLTVT.

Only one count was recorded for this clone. The CDR3 protein is CASREGHPSTDTQYF. CDR3 DNA sequence: TGTGCCAGCAGAGAGGGACATCCTAGCACAGATACGCAGTATTTT. This chain uses TRBV2 with TRBJ2-3; D might be TRBD1 (6 bases). The length of the CDR3 is 15 residues. Trimming left V 6 bases short and J 0 bases short, with 13 bases between. Germline lookup yields CDR1 SNHLY and CDR2 FYNNEI.